This T cell receptor beta chain was retrieved from a study of beta chain features in type 1 diabetes. The overall study: Cells sorted and examined across all samples totaled approximately 100 million.

Germline V gene data show CDR1 as LGHNA and CDR2 as YSLEER. V dropped 6 bases and J dropped 7; count of bases not matched to a gene: 8. The CDR3 runs to 13 residues. Every bit of the isolated RNA underwent reverse transcription, so sequencing read expressed TCRB transcripts. TCRdb's copy holds only in-frame clones and misses some; the assay was immunoSEQ multiplex PCR. The top ten hold approximately 0.42% of the sample, which has under 25,000 clones, 45% to 50% seen once. This receptor was obtained from a man aged 18 to 35 in good health. The sequencing input was stem cell memory CD4+ T cells from blood. This chain connects TRBV4-3 to TRBJ2-7; 8 bases align to TRBD1. The CDR3 region is CASRNQGAGEQYF. CDR3 coding DNA: TGCGCCAGCAGAAATCAGGGGGCCGGGGAGCAGTACTTC.